This T cell receptor beta chain was found in a study of T cell changes during pregnancy in multiple sclerosis. CDR1 is SGHRS and CDR2 is YFSETQ in the germline V gene. Trimming took 4 bases from V and 0 from J, leaving 12 bases between them. The CDR3 is 15 amino acids. The method was immunoSEQ multiplex PCR; TCRdb's version includes in-frame clones alone and lacks a portion of them. The sample carries approximately 61,000 clones, 88% recorded once. The sequence was collected from a female donor with multiple sclerosis, enrolled in a pregnancy study. V usage is TRBV5-1 and J usage is TRBJ2-3, with unresolved D. This specimen was peripheral blood, taken in the first trimester of pregnancy. Written as DNA, the CDR3 is TGCGCCAGCAGCCCACAGCCCTCTAGCACAGATACGCAGTATTTT. As protein: CASSPQPSSTDTQYF.